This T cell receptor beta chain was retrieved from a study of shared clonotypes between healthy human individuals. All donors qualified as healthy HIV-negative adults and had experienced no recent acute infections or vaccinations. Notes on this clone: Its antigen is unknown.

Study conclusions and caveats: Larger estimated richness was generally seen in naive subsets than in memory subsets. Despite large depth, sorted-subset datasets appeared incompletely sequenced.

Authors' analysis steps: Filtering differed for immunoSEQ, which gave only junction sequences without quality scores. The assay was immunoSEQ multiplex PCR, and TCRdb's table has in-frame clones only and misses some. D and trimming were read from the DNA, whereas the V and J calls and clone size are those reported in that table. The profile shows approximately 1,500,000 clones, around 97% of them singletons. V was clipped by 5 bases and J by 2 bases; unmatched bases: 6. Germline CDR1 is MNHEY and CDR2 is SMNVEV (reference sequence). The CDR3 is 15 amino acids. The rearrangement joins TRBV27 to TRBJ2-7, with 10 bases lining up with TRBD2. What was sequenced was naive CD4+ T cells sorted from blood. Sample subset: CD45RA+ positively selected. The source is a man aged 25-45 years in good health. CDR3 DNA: TGTGCCAGCAGTCCCCTAGCGGGAGTCCCCTACGAGCAGTACTTC. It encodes CASSPLAGVPYEQYF.